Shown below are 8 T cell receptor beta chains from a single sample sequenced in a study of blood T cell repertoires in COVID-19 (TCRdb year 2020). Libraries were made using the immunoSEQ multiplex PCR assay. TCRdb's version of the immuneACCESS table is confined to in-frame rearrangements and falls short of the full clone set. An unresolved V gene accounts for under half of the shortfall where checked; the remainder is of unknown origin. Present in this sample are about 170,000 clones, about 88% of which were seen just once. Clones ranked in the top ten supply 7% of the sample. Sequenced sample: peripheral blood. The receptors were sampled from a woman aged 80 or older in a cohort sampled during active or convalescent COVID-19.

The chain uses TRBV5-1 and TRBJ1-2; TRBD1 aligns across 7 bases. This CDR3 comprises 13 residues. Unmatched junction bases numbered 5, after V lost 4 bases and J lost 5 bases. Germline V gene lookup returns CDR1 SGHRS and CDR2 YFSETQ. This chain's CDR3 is CASSPGQAYGYTF. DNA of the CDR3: TGCGCCAGCAGCCCTGGACAGGCATATGGCTACACCTTC.

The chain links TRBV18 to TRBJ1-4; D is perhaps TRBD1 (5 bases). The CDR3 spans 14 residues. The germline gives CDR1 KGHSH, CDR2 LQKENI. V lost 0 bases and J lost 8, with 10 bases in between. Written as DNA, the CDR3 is TGTGCCAGCTCACCACCGACAGCTGAAGAAAAACTGTTTTTT. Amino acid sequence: CASSPPTAEEKLFF.

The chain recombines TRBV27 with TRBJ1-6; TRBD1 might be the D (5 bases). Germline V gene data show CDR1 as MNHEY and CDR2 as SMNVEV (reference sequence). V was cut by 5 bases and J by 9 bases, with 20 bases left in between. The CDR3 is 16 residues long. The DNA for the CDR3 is TGTGCCAGCAGTGCGACTGGGTCGTCAAGGGGTTCACCCCTCCACTTT. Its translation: CASSATGSSRGSPLHF.

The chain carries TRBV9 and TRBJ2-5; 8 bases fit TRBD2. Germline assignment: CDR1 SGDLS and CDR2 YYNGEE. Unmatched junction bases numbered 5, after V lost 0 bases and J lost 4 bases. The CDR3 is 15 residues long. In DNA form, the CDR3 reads TGTGCCAGCAGCGTAGTAGCGGGACAAGGAGAGACCCAGTACTTC. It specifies CASSVVAGQGETQYF.

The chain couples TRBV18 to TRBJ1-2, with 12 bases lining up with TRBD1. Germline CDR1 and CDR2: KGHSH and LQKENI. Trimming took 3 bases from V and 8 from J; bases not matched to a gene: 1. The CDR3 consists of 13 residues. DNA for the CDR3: TGTGCCAGCTCACCCGGGACAGGGGGCGGCTACACCTTC. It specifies CASSPGTGGGYTF.

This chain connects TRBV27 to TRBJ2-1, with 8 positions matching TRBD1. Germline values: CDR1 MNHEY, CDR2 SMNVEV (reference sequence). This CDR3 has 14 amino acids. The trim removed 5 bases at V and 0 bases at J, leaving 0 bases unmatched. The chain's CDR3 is CASSTGGSYNEQFF. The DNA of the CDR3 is TGTGCCAGCAGTACAGGGGGCTCCTACAATGAGCAGTTCTTC.

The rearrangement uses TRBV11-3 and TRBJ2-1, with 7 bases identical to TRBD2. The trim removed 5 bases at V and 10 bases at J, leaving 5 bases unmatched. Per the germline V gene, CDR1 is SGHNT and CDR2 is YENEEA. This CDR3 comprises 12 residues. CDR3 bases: TGTGCCAGCAGCAATCAACTAGCGGAGCAGTTCTTC. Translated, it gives CASSNQLAEQFF.

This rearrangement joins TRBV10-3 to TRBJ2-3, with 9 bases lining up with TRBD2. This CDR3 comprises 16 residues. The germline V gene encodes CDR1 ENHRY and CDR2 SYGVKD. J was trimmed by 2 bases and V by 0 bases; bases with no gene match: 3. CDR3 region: CAISESPSGTTDTQYF. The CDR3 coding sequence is TGTGCCATCAGTGAGTCACCTAGCGGGACCACAGATACGCAGTATTTT.